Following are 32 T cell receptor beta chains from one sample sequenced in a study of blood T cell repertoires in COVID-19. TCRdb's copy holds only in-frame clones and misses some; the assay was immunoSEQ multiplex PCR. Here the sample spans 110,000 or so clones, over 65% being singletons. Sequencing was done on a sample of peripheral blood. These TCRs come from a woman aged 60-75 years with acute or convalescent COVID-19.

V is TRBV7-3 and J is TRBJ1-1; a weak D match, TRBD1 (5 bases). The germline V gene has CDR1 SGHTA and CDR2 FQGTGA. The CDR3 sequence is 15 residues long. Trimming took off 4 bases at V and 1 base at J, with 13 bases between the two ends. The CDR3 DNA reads TGTGCCAGCAGCTCGATGAAGGGGCCGAACACTGAAGCTTTCTTT. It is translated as CASSSMKGPNTEAFF.

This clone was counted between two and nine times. The DNA for the CDR3 is TGTGCCAGCAGTGACCACGGGGGCACTGAAGCTTTCTTT. It is translated as CASSDHGGTEAFF. This rearrangement joins TRBV2 to TRBJ1-1; weak D call: TRBD1 (5 bases). The CDR3 is 13 residues long. Trimming stripped 3 bases from V and 4 bases from J, with 9 bases between. CDR1 and CDR2 (germline): SNHLY, FYNNEI.

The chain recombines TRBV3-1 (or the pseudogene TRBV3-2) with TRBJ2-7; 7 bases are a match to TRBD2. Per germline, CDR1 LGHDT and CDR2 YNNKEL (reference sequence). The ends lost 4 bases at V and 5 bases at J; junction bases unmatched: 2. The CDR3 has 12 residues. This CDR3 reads CASSRLADEQYF. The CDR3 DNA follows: TGTGCCAGCAGCCGACTAGCTGACGAGCAGTACTTC.

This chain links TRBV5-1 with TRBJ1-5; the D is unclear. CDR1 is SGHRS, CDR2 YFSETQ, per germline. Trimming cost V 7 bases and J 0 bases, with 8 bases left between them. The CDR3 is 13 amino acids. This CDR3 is CASRRDSNQPQHF. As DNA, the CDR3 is TGCGCCAGCCGGAGGGATAGCAATCAGCCCCAGCATTTT.

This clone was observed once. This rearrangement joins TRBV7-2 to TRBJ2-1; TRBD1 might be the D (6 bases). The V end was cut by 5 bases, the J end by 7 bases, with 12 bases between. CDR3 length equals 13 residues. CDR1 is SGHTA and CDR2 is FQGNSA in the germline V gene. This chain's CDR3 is CASSVQGRNEQFF. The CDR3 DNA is TGTGCCAGCAGCGTCCAGGGGCGGAATGAGCAGTTCTTC. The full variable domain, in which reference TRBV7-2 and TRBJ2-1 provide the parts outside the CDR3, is GAGVSQSPSNKVTEKGKDVELRCDPISGHTALYWYRQSLGQGLEFLIYFQGNSAPDKSGLPSDRFSAERTGGSVSTLTIQRTQQEDSAVYLCASSVQGRNEQFFGPGTRLTVL.

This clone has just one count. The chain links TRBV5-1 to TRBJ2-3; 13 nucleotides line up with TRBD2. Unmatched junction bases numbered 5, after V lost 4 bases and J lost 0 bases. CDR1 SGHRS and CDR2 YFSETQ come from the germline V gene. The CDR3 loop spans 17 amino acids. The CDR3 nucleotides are TGCGCCAGCAGCACGGGACTAGCGGGGACTAGCACAGATACGCAGTATTTT. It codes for CASSTGLAGTSTDTQYF.

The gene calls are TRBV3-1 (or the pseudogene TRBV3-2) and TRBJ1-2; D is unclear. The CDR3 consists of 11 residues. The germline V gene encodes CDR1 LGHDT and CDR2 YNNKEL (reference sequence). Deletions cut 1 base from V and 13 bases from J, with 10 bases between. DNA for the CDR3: TGTGCCAGCAGCCAAGGTATACTCTTCACCTTC. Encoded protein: CASSQGILFTF.

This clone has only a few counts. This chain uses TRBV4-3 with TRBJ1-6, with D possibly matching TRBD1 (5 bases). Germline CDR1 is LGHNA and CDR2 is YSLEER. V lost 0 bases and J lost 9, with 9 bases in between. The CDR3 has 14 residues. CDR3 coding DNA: TGCGCCAGCAGCCAAGACGCGGGGCTTTCACCCCTCCACTTT. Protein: CASSQDAGLSPLHF.

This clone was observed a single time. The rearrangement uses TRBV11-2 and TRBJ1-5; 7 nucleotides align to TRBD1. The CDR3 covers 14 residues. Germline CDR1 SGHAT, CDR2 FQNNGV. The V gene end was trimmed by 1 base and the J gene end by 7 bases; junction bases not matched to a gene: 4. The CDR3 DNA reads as TGTGCCAGCAGCTTAGGAGGGGGCGGGCAGCCCCAGCATTTT. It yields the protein CASSLGGGGQPQHF.

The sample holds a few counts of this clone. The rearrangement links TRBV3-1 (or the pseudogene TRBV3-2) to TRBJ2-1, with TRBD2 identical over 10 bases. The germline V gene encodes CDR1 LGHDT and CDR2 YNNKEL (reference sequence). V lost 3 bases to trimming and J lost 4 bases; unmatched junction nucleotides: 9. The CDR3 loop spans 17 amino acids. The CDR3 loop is CASSQQLTSGPYNEQFF. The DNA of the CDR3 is TGTGCCAGCAGCCAGCAGTTGACTAGCGGGCCGTACAATGAGCAGTTCTTC.

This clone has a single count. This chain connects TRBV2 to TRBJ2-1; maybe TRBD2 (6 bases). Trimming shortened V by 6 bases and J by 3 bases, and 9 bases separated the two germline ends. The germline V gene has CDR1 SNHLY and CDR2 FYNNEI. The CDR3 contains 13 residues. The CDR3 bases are TGTGCCAGCAGAGGGACTTTCTACAATGAGCAGTTCTTC. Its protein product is CASRGTFYNEQFF.

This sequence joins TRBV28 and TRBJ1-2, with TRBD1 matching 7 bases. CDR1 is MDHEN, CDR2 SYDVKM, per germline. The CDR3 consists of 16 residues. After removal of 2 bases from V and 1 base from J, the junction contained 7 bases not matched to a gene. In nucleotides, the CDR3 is TGTGCCAGCAGTTTAAGATCAGGGGGTATTAACTATGGCTACACCTTC. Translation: CASSLRSGGINYGYTF.

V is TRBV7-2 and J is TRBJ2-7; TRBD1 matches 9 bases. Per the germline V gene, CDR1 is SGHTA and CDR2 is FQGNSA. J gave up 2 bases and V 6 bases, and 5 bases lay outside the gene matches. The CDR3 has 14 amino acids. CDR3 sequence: CASRPGTGPYEQYF. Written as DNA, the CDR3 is TGTGCCAGCAGACCGGGGACAGGGCCCTACGAGCAGTACTTC. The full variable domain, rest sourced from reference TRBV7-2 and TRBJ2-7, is GAGVSQSPSNKVTEKGKDVELRCDPISGHTALYWYRQSLGQGLEFLIYFQGNSAPDKSGLPSDRFSAERTGGSVSTLTIQRTQQEDSAVYLCASRPGTGPYEQYFGPGTRLTVT.

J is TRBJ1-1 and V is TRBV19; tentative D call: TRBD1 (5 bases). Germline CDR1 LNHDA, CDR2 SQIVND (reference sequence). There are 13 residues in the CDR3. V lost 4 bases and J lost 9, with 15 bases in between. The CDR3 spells CASSKQAGTKAFF. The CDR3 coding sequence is TGTGCCAGTAGTAAGCAGGCTGGGACTAAAGCTTTCTTT. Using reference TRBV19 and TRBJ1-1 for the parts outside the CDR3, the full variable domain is DGGITQSPKYLFRKEGQNVTLSCEQNLNHDAMYWYRQDPGQGLRLIYYSQIVNDFQKGDIAEGYSVSREKKESFPLTVTSAQKNPTAFYLCASSKQAGTKAFFGQGTRLTVV.

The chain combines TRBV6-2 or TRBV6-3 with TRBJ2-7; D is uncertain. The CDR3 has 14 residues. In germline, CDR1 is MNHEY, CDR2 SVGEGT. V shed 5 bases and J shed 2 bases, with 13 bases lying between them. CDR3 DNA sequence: TGTGCCAGCAGTGGGCTGTACAGTCCCTACGAGCAGTACTTC. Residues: CASSGLYSPYEQYF.

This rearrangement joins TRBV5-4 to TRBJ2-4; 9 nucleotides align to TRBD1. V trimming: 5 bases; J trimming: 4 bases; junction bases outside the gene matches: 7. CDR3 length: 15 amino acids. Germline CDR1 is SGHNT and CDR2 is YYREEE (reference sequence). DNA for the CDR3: TGTGCCAGCAGTCCAACCGGGACAGGGAAAAACATTCAGTACTTC. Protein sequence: CASSPTGTGKNIQYF.

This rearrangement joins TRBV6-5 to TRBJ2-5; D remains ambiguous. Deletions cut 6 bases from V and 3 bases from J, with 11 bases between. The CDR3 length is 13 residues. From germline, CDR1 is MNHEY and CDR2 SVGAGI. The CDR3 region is CASRSSWEETQYF. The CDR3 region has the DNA TGTGCCAGCAGGTCTAGTTGGGAAGAGACCCAGTACTTC.

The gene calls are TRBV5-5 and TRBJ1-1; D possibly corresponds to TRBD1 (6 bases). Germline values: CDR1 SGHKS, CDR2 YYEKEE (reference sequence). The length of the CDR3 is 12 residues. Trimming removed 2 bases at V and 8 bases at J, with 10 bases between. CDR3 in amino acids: CASSLETGEAFF. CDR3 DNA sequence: TGTGCCAGCAGCTTAGAGACAGGAGAAGCTTTCTTT.

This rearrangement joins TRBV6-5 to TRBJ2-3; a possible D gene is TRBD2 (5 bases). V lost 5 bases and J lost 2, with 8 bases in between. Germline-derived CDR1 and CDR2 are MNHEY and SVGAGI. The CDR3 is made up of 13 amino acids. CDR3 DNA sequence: TGTGCCAGCAGTCAGCGGCTCACAGATACGCAGTATTTT. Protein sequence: CASSQRLTDTQYF.

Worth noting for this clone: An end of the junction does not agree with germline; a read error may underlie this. The CDR3 DNA reads as TGTGCCAGCGCACCGGGACAATTATATGGCTACACCTTC. The encoded protein is CASAPGQLYGYTF. The chain links TRBV18 to TRBJ1-2, with TRBD1 as a possible D gene (6 bases). The CDR3 totals 13 residues. From germline, CDR1 is KGHSH and CDR2 LQKENI. Looking up the rest from reference TRBV18 and TRBJ1-2 gives the full variable domain: NAGVMQNPRHLVRRRGQEARLRCSPMKGHSHVYWYRQLPEEGLKFMVYLQKENIIDESGMPKERFSAEFPKEGPSILRIQQVVRGDSAAYFCASAPGQLYGYTFGSGTRLTVV.

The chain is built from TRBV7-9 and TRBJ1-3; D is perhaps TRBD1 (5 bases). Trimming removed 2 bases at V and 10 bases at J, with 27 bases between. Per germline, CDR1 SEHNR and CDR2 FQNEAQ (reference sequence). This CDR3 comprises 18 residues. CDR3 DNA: TGTGCCAGCAGCTTAATTGGGGAGGGACCAAAGAGGAAAACGACCATATATTTT. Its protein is CASSLIGEGPKRKTTIYF.

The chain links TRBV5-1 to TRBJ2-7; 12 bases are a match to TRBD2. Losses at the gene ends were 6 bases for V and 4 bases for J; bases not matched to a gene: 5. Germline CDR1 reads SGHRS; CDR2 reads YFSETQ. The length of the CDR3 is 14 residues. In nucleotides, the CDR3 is TGCGCCAGCATGGCGACTAGCGGGAGTTACGAGCAGTACTTC. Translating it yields CASMATSGSYEQYF.

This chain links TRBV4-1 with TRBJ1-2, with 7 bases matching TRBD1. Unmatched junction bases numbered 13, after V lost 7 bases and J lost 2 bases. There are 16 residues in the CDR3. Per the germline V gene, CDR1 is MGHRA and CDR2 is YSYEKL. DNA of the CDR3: TGCGCCAGCACTTTTGGGGCGGGACAGCGGAACTATGGCTACACCTTC. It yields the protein CASTFGAGQRNYGYTF.

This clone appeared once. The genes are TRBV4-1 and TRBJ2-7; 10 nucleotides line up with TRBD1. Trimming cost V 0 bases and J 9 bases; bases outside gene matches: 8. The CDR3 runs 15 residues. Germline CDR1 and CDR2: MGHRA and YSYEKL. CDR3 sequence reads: CASSQEGQGLFPQYF. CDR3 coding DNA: TGCGCCAGCAGCCAAGAGGGACAGGGGCTCTTTCCGCAGTACTTC.

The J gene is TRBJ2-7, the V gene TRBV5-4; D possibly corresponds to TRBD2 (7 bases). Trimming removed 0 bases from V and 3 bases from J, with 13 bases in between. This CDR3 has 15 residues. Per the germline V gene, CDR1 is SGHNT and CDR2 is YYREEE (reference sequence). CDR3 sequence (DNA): TGTGCCAGCAGCTTGGATGCGGGGGCGATCTACGAGCAGTACTTC. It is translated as CASSLDAGAIYEQYF. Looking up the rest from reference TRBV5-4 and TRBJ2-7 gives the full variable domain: ETGVTQSPTHLIKTRGQQVTLRCSSQSGHNTVSWYQQALGQGPQFIFQYYREEENGRGNFPPRFSGLQFPNYSSELNVNALELDDSALYLCASSLDAGAIYEQYFGPGTRLTVT.

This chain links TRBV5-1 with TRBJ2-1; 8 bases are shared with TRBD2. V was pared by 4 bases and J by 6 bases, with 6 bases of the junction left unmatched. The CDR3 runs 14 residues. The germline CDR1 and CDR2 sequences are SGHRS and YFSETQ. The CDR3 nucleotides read TGCGCCAGCAGCGCCGCCACTAGCGGCAATGAGCAGTTCTTC. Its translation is CASSAATSGNEQFF.

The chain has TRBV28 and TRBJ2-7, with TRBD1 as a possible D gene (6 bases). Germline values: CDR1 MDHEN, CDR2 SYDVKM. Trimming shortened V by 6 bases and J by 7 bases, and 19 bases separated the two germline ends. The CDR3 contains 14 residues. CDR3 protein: CASRGPGDGGEQYF. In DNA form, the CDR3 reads TGTGCCAGCAGGGGACCAGGGGATGGCGGGGAGCAGTACTTC.

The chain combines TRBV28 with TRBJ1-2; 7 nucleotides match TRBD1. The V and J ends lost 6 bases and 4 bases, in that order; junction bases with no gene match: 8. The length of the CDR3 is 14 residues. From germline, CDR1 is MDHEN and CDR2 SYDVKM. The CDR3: CASRTGTASYGYTF. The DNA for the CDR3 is TGTGCCAGCAGAACCGGGACAGCTAGCTATGGCTACACCTTC.

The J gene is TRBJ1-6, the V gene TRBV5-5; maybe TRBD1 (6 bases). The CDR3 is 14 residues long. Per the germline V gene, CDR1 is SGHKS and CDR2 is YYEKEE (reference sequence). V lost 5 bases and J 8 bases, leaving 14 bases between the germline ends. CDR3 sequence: CASRYRDSDSPLHF. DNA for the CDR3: TGTGCCAGCAGGTACAGGGATTCAGATTCACCCCTCCACTTT.

CDR3 amino acids: CASSATTWATFF. CDR3 bases: TGTGCCAGCAGCGCGACGACGTGGGCCACTTTCTTC. The gene calls are TRBV7-2 and TRBJ2-1; D remains unclear. Trimming removed 5 bases at V and 16 bases at J, with 18 bases between. The CDR3 length is 12 residues. The germline V gene encodes CDR1 SGHTA and CDR2 FQGNSA.

The CDR3 sequence is CATSGASTGANVLTF. The CDR3 DNA reads as TGTGCCACCAGTGGGGCCTCAACTGGGGCCAACGTCCTGACTTTC. This chain connects TRBV24-1 to TRBJ2-6; D gene unclear. The germline V and J ends were trimmed by 5 bases and 2 bases, with 9 bases remaining between them. Germline V CDR1 and CDR2: KGHDR, SFDVKD. The CDR3 totals 15 residues.

For the CDR3, the DNA is TGCGCCAGCAGCCCGGGGGGGATCAGCACAGATACGCAGTATTTT. Encoded protein: CASSPGGISTDTQYF. This chain connects TRBV5-1 to TRBJ2-3, with 8 nucleotides matching TRBD2. V shed 4 bases, J shed 0 bases, and the junction held 4 bases outside the gene matches. Looked up from germline, CDR1 is SGHRS and CDR2 is YFSETQ. This CDR3 has 15 amino acids.